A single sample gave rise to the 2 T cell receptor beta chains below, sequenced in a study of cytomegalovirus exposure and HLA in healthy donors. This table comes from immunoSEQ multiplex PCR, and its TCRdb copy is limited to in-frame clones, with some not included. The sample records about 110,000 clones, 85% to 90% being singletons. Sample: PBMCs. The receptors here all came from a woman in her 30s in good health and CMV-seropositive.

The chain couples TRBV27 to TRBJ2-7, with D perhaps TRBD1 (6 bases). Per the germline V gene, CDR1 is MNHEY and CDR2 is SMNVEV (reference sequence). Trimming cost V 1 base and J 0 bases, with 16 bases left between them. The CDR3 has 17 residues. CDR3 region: CASSLFPRGPSSYEQYF. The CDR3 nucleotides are TGTGCCAGCAGTTTATTTCCCAGGGGACCGAGCTCCTACGAGCAGTACTTC.

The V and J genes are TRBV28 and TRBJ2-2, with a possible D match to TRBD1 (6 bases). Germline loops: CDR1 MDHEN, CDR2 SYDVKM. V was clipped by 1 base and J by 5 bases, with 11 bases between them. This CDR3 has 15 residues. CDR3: CASSLSRGATGELFF. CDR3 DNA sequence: TGTGCCAGCAGTTTATCCAGGGGCGCGACCGGGGAGCTGTTTTTT. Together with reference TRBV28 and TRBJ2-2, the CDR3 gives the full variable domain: DVKVTQSSRYLVKRTGEKVFLECVQDMDHENMFWYRQDPGLGLRLIYFSYDVKMKEKGDIPEGYSVSREKKERFSLILESASTNQTSMYLCASSLSRGATGELFFGEGSRLTVL.